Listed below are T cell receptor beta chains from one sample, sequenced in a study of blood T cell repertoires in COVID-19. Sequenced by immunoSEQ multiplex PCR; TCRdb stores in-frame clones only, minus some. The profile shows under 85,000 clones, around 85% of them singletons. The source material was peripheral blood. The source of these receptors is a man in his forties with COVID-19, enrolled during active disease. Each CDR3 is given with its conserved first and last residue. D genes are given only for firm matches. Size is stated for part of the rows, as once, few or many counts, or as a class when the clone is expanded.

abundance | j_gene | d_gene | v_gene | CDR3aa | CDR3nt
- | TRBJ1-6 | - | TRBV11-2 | CASSPSPSYNSPLHF | TGTGCCAGCAGCCCCTCCCCCTCCTATAATTCACCCCTCCACTTT
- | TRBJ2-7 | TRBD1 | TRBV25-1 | CASRGDRGDYEQYF | TGTGCCAGCAGGGGGGACAGGGGGGACTACGAGCAGTACTTC
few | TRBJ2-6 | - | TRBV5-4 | CASSLGAASGANVLTF | TGTGCCAGCAGCCTGGGAGCGGCATCTGGGGCCAACGTCCTGACTTTC
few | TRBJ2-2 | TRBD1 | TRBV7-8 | CASSSPGQGTGELFF | TGTGCCAGCAGTTCACCGGGACAGGGAACCGGGGAGCTGTTTTTT
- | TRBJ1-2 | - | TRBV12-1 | CASSFYRRTDYGYTF | TGTGCCAGCAGCTTTTACCGTAGGACAGATTATGGCTACACCTTC
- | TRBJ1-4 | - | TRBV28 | CAVGGEKLFF | TGTGCCGTGGGGGGAGAAAAACTGTTTTTT
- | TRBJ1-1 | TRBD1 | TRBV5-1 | CASRTGTNTEAFF | TGCGCCAGCAGGACAGGGACGAACACTGAAGCTTTCTTT
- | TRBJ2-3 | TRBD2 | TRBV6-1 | CASSARLAGGPDTQYF | TGTGCCAGCAGTGCCCGACTAGCGGGGGGGCCAGATACGCAGTATTTT
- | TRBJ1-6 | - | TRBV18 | CASSFGANSPLHF | TGTGCCAGCTCATTCGGAGCTAATTCACCCCTCCACTTT
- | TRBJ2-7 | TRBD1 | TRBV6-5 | CASSYFRDSLGEQYF | TGTGCCAGCAGTTACTTCCGGGACAGTCTCGGGGAGCAGTACTTC
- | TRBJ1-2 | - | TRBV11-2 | CASSGRTAANYGYTF | TGTGCCAGCAGCGGGCGGACAGCCGCTAACTATGGCTACACCTTC
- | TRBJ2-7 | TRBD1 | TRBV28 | CASSSTPTGQIGYEQYF | TGTGCCAGCAGTTCTACGCCGACAGGGCAGATAGGGTACGAGCAGTACTTC
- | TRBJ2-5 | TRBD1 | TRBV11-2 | CASKNLTGAGETQYF | TGTGCCAGCAAGAACCTGACAGGGGCTGGAGAGACCCAGTACTTC
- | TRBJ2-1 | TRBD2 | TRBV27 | CASSHSMGLAKDEQFF | TGTGCCAGCAGCCACTCCATGGGACTAGCGAAGGATGAGCAGTTCTTC
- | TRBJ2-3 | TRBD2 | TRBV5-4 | CASSQGLAGGEDTQYF | TGTGCCAGCAGCCAGGGACTAGCGGGGGGGGAAGATACGCAGTATTTT
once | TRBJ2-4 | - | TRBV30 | CAWGQAAKNIQYF | TGTGCCTGGGGCCAGGCAGCCAAAAACATTCAGTACTTC
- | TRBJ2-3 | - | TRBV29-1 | CSVTPTGGGTDTQYF | TGCAGTGTCACCCCTACGGGGGGCGGAACAGATACGCAGTATTTT
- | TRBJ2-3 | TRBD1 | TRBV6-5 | CASSLQGAKDTQYF | TGTGCCAGCAGTCTTCAGGGGGCGAAAGATACGCAGTATTTT
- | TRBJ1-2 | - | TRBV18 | CASSPDRGSYGYTF | TGTGCCAGCTCACCGGACAGAGGGTCGTATGGCTACACCTTC
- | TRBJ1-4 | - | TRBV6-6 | CASSYSQLANEKLFF | TGTGCCAGCAGTTACTCCCAGTTGGCTAATGAAAAACTGTTTTTT
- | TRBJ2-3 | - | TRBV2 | CASSLSITDTQYF | TGTGCCAGCAGCCTCAGTATCACAGATACGCAGTATTTT
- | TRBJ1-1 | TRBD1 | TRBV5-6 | CASSHGQGEAFF | TGTGCCAGCAGCCATGGACAGGGTGAAGCTTTCTTT
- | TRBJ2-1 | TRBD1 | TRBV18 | CASSAGTGDRDEQFF | TGTGCCAGCTCAGCCGGGACAGGGGACCGGGATGAGCAGTTCTTC
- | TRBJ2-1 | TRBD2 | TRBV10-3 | CAIRTGTRMNEQFF | TGTGCCATCAGGACCGGGACTAGGATGAATGAGCAGTTCTTC
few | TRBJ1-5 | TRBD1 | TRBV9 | CASSGPHRGQGMGQPQHF | TGTGCCAGCAGCGGACCCCACCGAGGACAGGGGATGGGTCAGCCCCAGCATTTT
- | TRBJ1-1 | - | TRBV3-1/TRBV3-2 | CASSQGEETEAFF | TGTGCCAGCAGCCAAGGAGAGGAAACTGAAGCTTTCTTT